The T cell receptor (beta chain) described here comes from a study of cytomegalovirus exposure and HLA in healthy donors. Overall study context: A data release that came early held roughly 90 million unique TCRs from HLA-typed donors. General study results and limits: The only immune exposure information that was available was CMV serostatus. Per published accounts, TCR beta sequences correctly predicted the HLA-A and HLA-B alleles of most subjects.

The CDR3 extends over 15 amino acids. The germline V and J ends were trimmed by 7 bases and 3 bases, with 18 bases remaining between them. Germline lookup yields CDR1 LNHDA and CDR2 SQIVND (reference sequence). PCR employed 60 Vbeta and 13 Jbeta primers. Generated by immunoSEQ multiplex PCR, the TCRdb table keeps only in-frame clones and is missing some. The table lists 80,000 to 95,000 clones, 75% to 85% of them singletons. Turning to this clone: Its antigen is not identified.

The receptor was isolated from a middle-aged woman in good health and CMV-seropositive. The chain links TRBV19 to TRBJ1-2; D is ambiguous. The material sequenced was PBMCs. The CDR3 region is CASKRSSRIDYGYTF. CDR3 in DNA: TGTGCCAGTAAGCGCAGCTCCCGGATTGACTATGGCTACACCTTC.